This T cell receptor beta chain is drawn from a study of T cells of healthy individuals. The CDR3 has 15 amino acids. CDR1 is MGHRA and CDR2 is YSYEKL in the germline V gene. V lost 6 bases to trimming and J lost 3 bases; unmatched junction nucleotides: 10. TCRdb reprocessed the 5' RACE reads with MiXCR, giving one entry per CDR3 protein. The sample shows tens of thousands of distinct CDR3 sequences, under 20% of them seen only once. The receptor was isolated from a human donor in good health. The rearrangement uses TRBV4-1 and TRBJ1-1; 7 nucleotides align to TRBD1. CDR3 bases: TGCGCCAGCAGTCGGTACAGGGGTGGCGACACTGAAGCTTTCTTT. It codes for CASSRYRGGDTEAFF.